Below are 28 T cell receptor beta chains sequenced from a single sample in a study of blood T cell repertoires in COVID-19. The data were produced by immunoSEQ multiplex PCR, yet TCRdb's version contains in-frame clones alone and is incomplete. The table lists some 100,000 clones, about 86% of them singletons, with roughly 8.3% in the top ten. The sequencing sample was made of peripheral blood. Receptors were obtained from a woman aged 70-85 years with acute or convalescent COVID-19.

CDR3 in amino acids: CASRQTGLGYTF. Here the CDR3 DNA reads TGTGCCAGCAGGCAAACAGGTTTGGGCTACACCTTC. The rearrangement links TRBV12-3 or TRBV12-4 to TRBJ1-2, with D perhaps matching TRBD1 (5 bases). The CDR3 is 12 amino acids. Trimming pared 6 bases from V and 8 bases from J, leaving 13 bases between.

This chain connects TRBV5-5 to TRBJ2-3; 10 bases fit TRBD1. In germline, CDR1 is SGHKS, CDR2 YYEKEE (reference sequence). The CDR3 consists of 14 residues. V gave up 2 bases and J gave up 8 bases; unmatched junction bases: 5. CDR3 loop: CASSFGTGEGTQYF. CDR3 DNA: TGTGCCAGCAGCTTCGGGACAGGGGAAGGTACGCAGTATTTT.

Written as DNA, the CDR3 is TGCAGCGTTGAGAGCTACGGGGACAACCAAGAGACCCAGTACTTC. This encodes CSVESYGDNQETQYF. The chain has TRBV29-1 and TRBJ2-5; weak D call: TRBD1 (6 bases). The V end was cut by 3 bases, the J end by 0 bases, with 14 bases between. Germline CDR1 SQVTM, CDR2 ANQGSEA. This CDR3 spans 15 amino acids.

The chain couples TRBV30 to TRBJ2-7, with D unclear. Looked up from germline, CDR1 is GTSNPN and CDR2 is SVGIG (reference sequence). The CDR3 extends over 11 amino acids. Trimming cost V 4 bases and J 5 bases, with 9 bases left between them. CDR3 amino acids: CAWNTGDEQYF. The CDR3 bases are TGTGCCTGGAATACCGGTGACGAGCAGTACTTC. Filled out from reference TRBV30 and TRBJ2-7, the complete variable domain reads SQTIHQWPATLVQPVGSPLSLECTVEGTSNPNLYWYRQAAGRGLQLLFYSVGIGQISSEVPQNLSASRPQDRQFILSSKKLLLSDSGFYLCAWNTGDEQYFGPGTRLTVT.

A note on this clone: A read error may produce the germline difference seen at one junction end. This chain connects TRBV29-1 to TRBJ1-3; D is unresolved. CDR1 and CDR2 from the germline V gene are SQVTM and ANQGSEA. This CDR3 region has 12 residues. The CDR3 bases are TGCAGCGCCCGGGTGCCTGGGAACACCATATATTTT. It translates to CSARVPGNTIYF.

The CDR3 sequence: CASSLVGWNRGHNEQFF. As DNA, the CDR3 is TGTGCCAGCAGCTTAGTAGGCTGGAACAGGGGGCATAATGAGCAGTTCTTC. This chain connects TRBV7-2 to TRBJ2-1, with 9 positions matching TRBD1. Germline assignment: CDR1 SGHTA and CDR2 FQGNSA. The J segment lost 7 bases and the V segment lost 1 base, leaving 11 bases of the junction unmatched. The CDR3 sequence is 17 residues long. The full variable domain, its missing parts supplied by reference TRBV7-2 and TRBJ2-1, is GAGVSQSPSNKVTEKGKDVELRCDPISGHTALYWYRQSLGQGLEFLIYFQGNSAPDKSGLPSDRFSAERTGGSVSTLTIQRTQQEDSAVYLCASSLVGWNRGHNEQFFGPGTRLTVL.

This chain joins TRBV2 and TRBJ1-5, with 8 nucleotides matching TRBD1. The ends lost 6 bases at V and 7 bases at J; junction bases unmatched: 5. The V gene's germline CDR1 is SNHLY and CDR2 FYNNEI. This CDR3 region has 13 residues. Here the CDR3 DNA reads TGTGCCAGCAGCGGACAGGGTGCCCAGCCCCAGCATTTT. This sequence encodes CASSGQGAQPQHF.

This clone is a singleton in its sample. This chain uses TRBV3-1 (or the pseudogene TRBV3-2) with TRBJ1-1; weak D call: TRBD1 (6 bases). The germline gives CDR1 LGHDT, CDR2 YNNKEL (reference sequence). V shed 1 base and J shed 9 bases, with 15 bases lying between them. There are 14 residues in the CDR3. The CDR3 is CASSQGGLRGKAFF. The CDR3 DNA follows: TGTGCCAGCAGCCAAGGGGGGCTTCGGGGTAAAGCTTTCTTT.

This clone was seen more than once but under ten times. CDR3 nucleotides: TGTGCCAGCATCTCACCAGCGGGAGGTTCTTTCAATGAGCAGTTCTTC. This gives the protein CASISPAGGSFNEQFF. The chain joins TRBV28 to TRBJ2-1, with 9 nucleotides matching TRBD2. Germline V gives CDR1 MDHEN, CDR2 SYDVKM. The CDR3 has 16 residues. The trim removed 7 bases at V and 6 bases at J, leaving 13 bases unmatched.

This clone appeared many times. At the DNA level, this CDR3 is encoded by other sequences in the same sample as well. This chain connects TRBV20-1 to TRBJ1-1; tentative D call: TRBD1 (6 bases). The length of the CDR3 is 11 residues. With 5 bases removed from V and 8 bases from J, the gap between germline ends came to 12 bases. Germline V gives CDR1 DFQATT, CDR2 SNEGSKA (reference sequence). The CDR3 spells CSASSGHEAFF. CDR3 nucleotide sequence: TGCAGTGCTTCTTCGGGACACGAAGCTTTCTTT.

The chain uses TRBV28 and TRBJ2-7; TRBD2 might be the D (6 bases). The CDR3 has 15 amino acids. V shed 7 bases and J shed 3 bases, with 19 bases lying between them. Germline-derived CDR1 and CDR2 are MDHEN and SYDVKM. CDR3 DNA: TGTGCCAGCACCCCATCGGAGGGAGTAGTCTACGAGCAGTACTTC. Protein sequence: CASTPSEGVVYEQYF.

The chain is built from TRBV3-1 (or the pseudogene TRBV3-2) and TRBJ2-5; perhaps TRBD1 as D (5 bases). CDR1 is LGHDT and CDR2 is YNNKEL in the germline V gene (reference sequence). This CDR3 comprises 16 residues. Trimming cost V 0 bases and J 2 bases, with 13 bases left between them. The chain's CDR3 is CASSQDWQGFQETQYF. For the CDR3, the DNA is TGTGCCAGCAGCCAAGACTGGCAGGGTTTTCAAGAGACCCAGTACTTC.

The V call is TRBV5-1, the J call TRBJ2-7; 7 positions agree with TRBD1. From germline, CDR1 is SGHRS and CDR2 YFSETQ. This CDR3 has 16 amino acids. V was pared by 4 bases and J by 2 bases, with 12 bases of the junction left unmatched. The CDR3 DNA follows: TGCGCCAGCAGCCGACAGACGACAGGGAACCCCTACGAGCAGTACTTC. It is translated as CASSRQTTGNPYEQYF. Filled out from reference TRBV5-1 and TRBJ2-7, the complete variable domain reads KAGVTQTPRYLIKTRGQQVTLSCSPISGHRSVSWYQQTPGQGLQFLFEYFSETQRNKGNFPGRFSGRQFSNSRSEMNVSTLELGDSALYLCASSRQTTGNPYEQYFGPGTRLTVT.

J is TRBJ1-4 and V is TRBV6-1; possibly TRBD1 for D (5 bases). In germline, CDR1 is MNHNS, CDR2 SASEGT. V dropped 3 bases and J dropped 10 bases, with 15 bases sitting between them. The CDR3 runs 14 residues. The CDR3 loop is CASSDLAGRGKLFF. The CDR3 bases are TGTGCCAGCAGTGATTTGGCAGGGAGGGGAAAACTGTTTTTT.

This chain uses TRBV4-1 with TRBJ2-4, with D possibly matching TRBD1 (5 bases). Trimming removed 1 base from V and 0 bases from J, with 13 bases in between. The CDR3 loop spans 17 amino acids. In germline, CDR1 is MGHRA, CDR2 YSYEKL. CDR3 nucleotide sequence: TGCGCCAGCAGCCAAGGACAGCTTCTTCTAGCCAAAAACATTCAGTACTTC. This gives the protein CASSQGQLLLAKNIQYF.

The chain employs TRBV15 and TRBJ2-7; TRBD2 matches 7 bases. The germline gives CDR1 LNHNV, CDR2 YYDKDF (reference sequence). V dropped 5 bases and J dropped 4; count of bases not matched to a gene: 17. This CDR3 has 17 amino acids. The chain's CDR3 is CATSPPGGVAGVYEQYF. The CDR3 nucleotides are TGTGCCACCAGCCCTCCCGGTGGGGTGGCGGGAGTTTACGAGCAGTACTTC.

This chain uses TRBV10-3 with TRBJ1-1, with D possibly matching TRBD1 (5 bases). Trimming pared 2 bases from V and 0 bases from J, leaving 7 bases between. CDR1 ENHRY and CDR2 SYGVKD come from the germline V gene. The CDR3 runs to 14 residues. The CDR3 coding sequence is TGTGCCATCAGTGAGACAGGACTGAACACTGAAGCTTTCTTT. Protein sequence: CAISETGLNTEAFF.

This clone is a singleton in its sample. V usage is TRBV24-1 and J usage is TRBJ2-3, with TRBD2 identical over 13 bases. CDR1 and CDR2 from the germline V gene are KGHDR and SFDVKD. V gave up 4 bases and J gave up 2 bases; unmatched junction bases: 8. The CDR3 is 18 residues long. The CDR3 loop is CATSDTGLAGIVTDTQYF. CDR3 nucleotides: TGTGCCACCAGTGACACGGGACTAGCGGGAATAGTCACAGATACGCAGTATTTT.

The chain recombines TRBV7-2 with TRBJ1-1; no definite D call. In germline, CDR1 is SGHTA, CDR2 FQGNSA. Deletions cut 2 bases from V and 5 bases from J, with 12 bases between. There are 14 residues in the CDR3. DNA for the CDR3: TGTGCCAGCAGCTTACTCGGCCGAGGAACTGAAGCTTTCTTT. It codes for CASSLLGRGTEAFF.

This CDR3 reads CATRGGQLGNQPQHF. DNA of the CDR3: TGTGCCACGAGAGGTGGACAGCTAGGCAATCAGCCCCAGCATTTT. The chain combines TRBV10-3 with TRBJ1-5, with D tentatively TRBD1 (6 bases). Germline CDR1 is ENHRY and CDR2 is SYGVKD. V lost 10 bases and J 2 bases, leaving 18 bases between the germline ends. There are 15 residues in the CDR3.

V gene TRBV6-2 or TRBV6-3 combines with J gene TRBJ2-1, with a tentative D call TRBD2 (6 bases). CDR1 is MNHEY, CDR2 SVGEGT, per germline. The CDR3 runs to 13 residues. V was pared by 4 bases and J by 7 bases, with 11 bases between. The CDR3 reads CASSSGRGNEQFF. The CDR3 DNA follows: TGTGCCAGCAGTTCGGGCCGGGGGAATGAGCAGTTCTTC.

The rearrangement joins TRBV18 to TRBJ2-6; 10 nucleotides align to TRBD1. Unmatched junction bases numbered 10, after V lost 2 bases and J lost 0 bases. The CDR3 loop spans 20 amino acids. Germline V gene sequence: CDR1 KGHSH, CDR2 LQKENI. The CDR3 bases are TGTGCCAGCTCACCAGACAGCCGGGACAGGGGTGTCTCTGGGGCCAACGTCCTGACTTTC. Protein: CASSPDSRDRGVSGANVLTF.

The V gene is TRBV12-3 or TRBV12-4, the J gene TRBJ1-2; D gene unclear. Trimming stripped 3 bases from V and 5 bases from J, with 7 bases between. The CDR3 is 12 amino acids. In nucleotides, the CDR3 is TGTGCCAGCAGTTTTGGAGCATATGGCTACACCTTC. This translates into CASSFGAYGYTF.

The rearrangement links TRBV5-1 to TRBJ2-7; weak D call: TRBD2 (5 bases). V shed 2 bases and J shed 3 bases, with 9 bases lying between them. This CDR3 comprises 13 residues. Germline V gene sequence: CDR1 SGHRS, CDR2 YFSETQ. The DNA for the CDR3 is TGCGCCAGCAGCTTTGGTCGGGACTACGAGCAGTACTTC. Translated, it gives CASSFGRDYEQYF.

In DNA, the CDR3 is TGTGCCAGCAGCGTAGGGCCCATCCAAGAGACCCAGTACTTC. Amino acids: CASSVGPIQETQYF. V gene TRBV9 combines with J gene TRBJ2-5; D unresolved. With 0 bases removed from V and 1 base from J, the gap between germline ends came to 7 bases. This CDR3 is built from 14 residues. Germline CDR1 and CDR2: SGDLS and YYNGEE.

This sequence joins TRBV2 and TRBJ1-2, with 7 bases aligning to TRBD1. This CDR3 is 15 amino acids long. The J segment lost 4 bases and the V segment lost 5 bases, leaving 10 bases of the junction unmatched. From germline, CDR1 is SNHLY and CDR2 FYNNEI. The CDR3 region is CASSRQGTSLYGYTF. The CDR3 DNA sequence: TGTGCCAGCAGTCGACAGGGAACCTCCCTCTATGGCTACACCTTC.

The chain links TRBV3-1 (or the pseudogene TRBV3-2) to TRBJ2-3; 10 nucleotides match TRBD2. V trimming: 4 bases; J trimming: 2 bases; junction bases outside the gene matches: 12. From germline, CDR1 is LGHDT and CDR2 YNNKEL (reference sequence). This CDR3 is 18 amino acids long. CDR3 sequence: CASSPQPLAGLHTDTQYF. DNA of the CDR3: TGTGCCAGCAGCCCCCAACCACTAGCGGGACTACACACAGATACGCAGTATTTT.

The V and J genes are TRBV28 and TRBJ2-5, with a possible D match to TRBD1 (5 bases). This CDR3 contains 14 residues. V lost 5 bases to trimming and J lost 1 base, with 11 bases between them. Germline V gene data show CDR1 as MDHEN and CDR2 as SYDVKM. CDR3 in DNA: TGTGCCAGCAGTAAAGGGGCTAGCCAAGAGACCCAGTACTTC. Protein product: CASSKGASQETQYF.